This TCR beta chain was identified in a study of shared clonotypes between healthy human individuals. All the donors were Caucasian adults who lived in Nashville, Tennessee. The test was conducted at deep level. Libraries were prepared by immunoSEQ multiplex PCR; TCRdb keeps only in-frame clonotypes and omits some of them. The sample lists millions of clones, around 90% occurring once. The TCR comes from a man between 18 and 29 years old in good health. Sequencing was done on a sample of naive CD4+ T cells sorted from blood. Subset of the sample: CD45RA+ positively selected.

CDR3 DNA sequence: TGTGCCAGCAGGTCCAGCGGGGAGGGGAGCTCCTACGAGCAGTACTTC. Protein: CASRSSGEGSSYEQYF. The chain links TRBV6-6 to TRBJ2-7; 7 bases line up with TRBD2. The V gene's germline CDR1 is MNHNY and CDR2 SVGAGI (reference sequence). Trimming at V came to 6 bases and at J to 0 bases, leaving 11 bases not matched to a gene. This CDR3 has 16 residues.